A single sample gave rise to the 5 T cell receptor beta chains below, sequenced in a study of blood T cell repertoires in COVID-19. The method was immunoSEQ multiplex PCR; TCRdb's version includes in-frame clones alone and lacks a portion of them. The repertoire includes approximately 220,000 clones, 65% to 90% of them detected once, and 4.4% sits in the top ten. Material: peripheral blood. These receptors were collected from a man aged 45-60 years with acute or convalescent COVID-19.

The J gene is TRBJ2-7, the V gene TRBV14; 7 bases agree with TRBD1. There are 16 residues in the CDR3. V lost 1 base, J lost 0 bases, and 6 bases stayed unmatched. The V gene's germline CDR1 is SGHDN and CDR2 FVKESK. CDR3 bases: TGTGCCAGCAGCCAAGGGGCTGGGACAGCCTCCTACGAGCAGTACTTC. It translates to CASSQGAGTASYEQYF.

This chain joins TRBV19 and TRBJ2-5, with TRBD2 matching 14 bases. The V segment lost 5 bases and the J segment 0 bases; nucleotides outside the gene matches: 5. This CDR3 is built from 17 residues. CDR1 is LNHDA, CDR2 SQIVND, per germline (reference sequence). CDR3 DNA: TGTGCCAGTAGTCGACTAGCGGGAGGGCGGGACCAAGAGACCCAGTACTTC. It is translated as CASSRLAGGRDQETQYF.

CDR3 in amino acids: CASSLQGAIGLPLHF. The CDR3 DNA reads TGTGCCAGCAGTTTACAGGGGGCAATAGGTTTGCCCCTCCACTTT. This chain connects TRBV27 to TRBJ1-6, with 8 nucleotides matching TRBD1. Germline-derived CDR1 and CDR2 are MNHEY and SMNVEV (reference sequence). The junction had 10 bases not matched to a gene; V was cut back by 2 bases and J by 13 bases. The CDR3 loop spans 15 amino acids.

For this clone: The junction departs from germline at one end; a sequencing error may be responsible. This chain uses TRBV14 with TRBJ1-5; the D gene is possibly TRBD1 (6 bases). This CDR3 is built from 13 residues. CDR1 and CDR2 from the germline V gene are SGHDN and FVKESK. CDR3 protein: CASSQQQGTPQQF. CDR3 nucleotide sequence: TGTGCCAGCAGCCAACAACAGGGAACCCCCCAGCAATTT.

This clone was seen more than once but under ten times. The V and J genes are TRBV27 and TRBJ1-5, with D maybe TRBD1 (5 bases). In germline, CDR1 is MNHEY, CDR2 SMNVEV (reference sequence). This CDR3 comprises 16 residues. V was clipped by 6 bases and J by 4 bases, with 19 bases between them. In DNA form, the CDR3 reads TGTGCCAGCAGCACACTTAGGGGAGGCAATAATCAGCCCCAGCATTTT. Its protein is CASSTLRGGNNQPQHF.